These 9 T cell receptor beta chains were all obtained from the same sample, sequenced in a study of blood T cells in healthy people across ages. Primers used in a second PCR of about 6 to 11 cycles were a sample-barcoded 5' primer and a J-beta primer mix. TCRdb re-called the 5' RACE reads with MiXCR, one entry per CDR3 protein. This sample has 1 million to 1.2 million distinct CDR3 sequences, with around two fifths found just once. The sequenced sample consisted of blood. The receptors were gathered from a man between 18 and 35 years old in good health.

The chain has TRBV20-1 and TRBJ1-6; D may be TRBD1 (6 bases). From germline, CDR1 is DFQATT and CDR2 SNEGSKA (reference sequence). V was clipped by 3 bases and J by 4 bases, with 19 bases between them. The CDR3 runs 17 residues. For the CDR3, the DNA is TGCAGTGCTAGTGAGGGGGAATCCCGCGTTTATAATTCACCCCTCCACTTT. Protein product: CSASEGESRVYNSPLHF.

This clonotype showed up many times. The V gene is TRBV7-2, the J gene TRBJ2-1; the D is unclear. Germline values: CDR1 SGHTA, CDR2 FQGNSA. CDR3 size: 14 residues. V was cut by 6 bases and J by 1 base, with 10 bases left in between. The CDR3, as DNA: TGTGCCAGCAGGTTCGACGGATCCTACAATGAGCAGTTCTTC. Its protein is CASRFDGSYNEQFF.

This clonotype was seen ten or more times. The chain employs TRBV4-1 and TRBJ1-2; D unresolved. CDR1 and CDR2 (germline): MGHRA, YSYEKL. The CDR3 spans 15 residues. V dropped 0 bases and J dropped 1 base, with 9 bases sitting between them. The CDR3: CASSQEDSSNYGYTF. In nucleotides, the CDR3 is TGCGCCAGCAGCCAAGAGGACTCAAGTAACTATGGCTACACCTTC.

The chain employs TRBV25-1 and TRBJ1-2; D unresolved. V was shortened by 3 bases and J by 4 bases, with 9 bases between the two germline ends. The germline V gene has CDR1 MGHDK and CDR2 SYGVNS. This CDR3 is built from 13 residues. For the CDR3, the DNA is TGTGCCAGCAGTGATGATCGTCTCTATGGCTACACCTTC. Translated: CASSDDRLYGYTF.

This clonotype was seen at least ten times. Written as DNA, the CDR3 is TGTGCCAGCAGCTTAGAGTCCGGGGCTGGCTACACCTTC. Amino acids: CASSLESGAGYTF. The gene calls are TRBV11-2 and TRBJ1-2, with D perhaps TRBD1 (5 bases). Trimming pared 0 bases from V and 7 bases from J, leaving 9 bases between. The germline CDR1 and CDR2 sequences are SGHAT and FQNNGV. The CDR3 extends over 13 amino acids.

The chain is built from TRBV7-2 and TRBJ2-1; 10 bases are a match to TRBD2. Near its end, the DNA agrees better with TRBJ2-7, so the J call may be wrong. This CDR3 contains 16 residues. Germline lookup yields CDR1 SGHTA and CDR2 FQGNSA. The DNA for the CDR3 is TGTGCCAGCAGCGTTACTAGCGGGGCGCCCTACAATGAGCAGTACTTC. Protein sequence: CASSVTSGAPYNEQYF.

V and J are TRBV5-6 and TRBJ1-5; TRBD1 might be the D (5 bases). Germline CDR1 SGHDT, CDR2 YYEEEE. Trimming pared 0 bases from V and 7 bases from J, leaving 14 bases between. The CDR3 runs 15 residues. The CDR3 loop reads CASSLGAIWGQPQHF. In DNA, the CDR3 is TGTGCCAGCAGCTTGGGAGCCATTTGGGGGCAGCCCCAGCATTTT.

This CDR3 is CASSHGGRLFGREQYF. The CDR3 nucleotides read TGTGCCAGCAGCCACGGTGGACGGCTATTTGGTCGCGAGCAGTACTTC. The chain has TRBV5-6 and TRBJ2-7; D gene unclear. Germline lookup yields CDR1 SGHDT and CDR2 YYEEEE. V dropped 4 bases and J dropped 6 bases, with 23 bases sitting between them. This CDR3 has 16 residues.

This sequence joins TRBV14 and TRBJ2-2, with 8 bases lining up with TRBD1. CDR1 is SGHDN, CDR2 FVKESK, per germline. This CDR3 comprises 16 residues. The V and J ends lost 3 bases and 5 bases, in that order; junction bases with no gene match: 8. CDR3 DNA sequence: TGTGCCAGCAGCCATGTCGGGACAGGAGTTACCGGGGAGCTGTTTTTT. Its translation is CASSHVGTGVTGELFF. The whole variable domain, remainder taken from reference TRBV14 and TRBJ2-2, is EAGVTQFPSHSVIEKGQTVTLRCDPISGHDNLYWYRRVMGKEIKFLLHFVKESKQDESGMPNNRFLAERTGGTYSTLKVQPAELEDSGVYFCASSHVGTGVTGELFFGEGSRLTVL.